These 8 T cell receptor beta chains share one sample of origin, sequenced in a study of identical twins. MiXCR, run by TCRdb on the 5' RACE reads, gives a single entry per CDR3 protein. The sample consists of about 660,000 distinct CDR3 sequences, about 9.4% of them appearing once. The data were also submitted as part of a second study, on yellow fever vaccine responses in identical twins.

Sequenced sample: PBMCs. Receptor source: a woman in her late teens or twenties in good health.

This clonotype occurred many times. CDR3 coding DNA: TGTGCCAGCAGTTTATCGATTGACCAAGAGACCCAGTACTTC. It is translated as CASSLSIDQETQYF. The chain has TRBV27 and TRBJ2-5; D unclear. Germline V CDR1 and CDR2: MNHEY, SMNVEV (reference sequence). CDR3 length: 14 residues. The V end lost 0 bases, the J end lost 0 bases, and 5 bases lay between the germline ends.

This chain joins TRBV20-1 and TRBJ1-1; D remains unclear. V lost 6 bases and J 1 base, leaving 15 bases between the germline ends. Germline CDR1 is DFQATT and CDR2 is SNEGSKA (reference sequence). The CDR3 has 14 amino acids. CDR3 loop: CSAALSHANTEAFF. For the CDR3, the DNA is TGCAGTGCGGCCCTATCGCACGCGAACACTGAAGCTTTCTTT.

This clonotype was observed a few times. The chain employs TRBV20-1 and TRBJ2-3, with TRBD1 identical over 10 bases. J was trimmed by 4 bases and V by 5 bases; bases with no gene match: 12. Germline V gene data show CDR1 as DFQATT and CDR2 as SNEGSKA (reference sequence). CDR3 length: 16 amino acids. CDR3: CSALVLTGGSSDTQYF. In nucleotides, the CDR3 is TGCAGTGCTCTAGTCCTGACAGGGGGCAGTTCAGATACGCAGTATTTT.

V usage is TRBV11-2 and J usage is TRBJ2-1, with D perhaps matching TRBD2 (6 bases). Germline lookup yields CDR1 SGHAT and CDR2 FQNNGV. V lost 11 bases, J lost 3 bases, and 17 bases lay in between. CDR3 size: 14 residues. This CDR3 reads CAFAEGPGYNEQFF. CDR3 coding DNA: TGTGCCTTCGCGGAGGGGCCGGGCTACAATGAGCAGTTCTTC.

This clonotype showed up just a few times. The chain carries TRBV12-3 or TRBV12-4 and TRBJ1-6; 8 bases are a match to TRBD1. Trimming cost V 5 bases and J 8 bases; bases outside gene matches: 8. This CDR3 contains 15 residues. The DNA for the CDR3 is TGTGCCAGCAGTCCTCAGACAGGGGCCTATTCACCCCTCCACTTT. Its translation is CASSPQTGAYSPLHF.

This clonotype was found many times. The J gene is TRBJ1-3, the V gene TRBV12-3 or TRBV12-4; D is ambiguous. There are 14 residues in the CDR3. V was clipped by 6 bases and J by 4 bases, with 13 bases between them. The CDR3 nucleotides read TGTGCCAGCAGCCCCGTCACAGACGGAAACACCATATATTTT. It codes for CASSPVTDGNTIYF.

The V gene is TRBV5-6, the J gene TRBJ2-5; weak D call: TRBD1 (5 bases). CDR1 is SGHDT and CDR2 is YYEEEE in the germline V gene. The CDR3 spans 14 residues. V was pared by 4 bases and J by 2 bases, with 12 bases between. CDR3 coding DNA: TGTGCCAGCAGCCGAAGACAGAGACAAGAGACCCAGTACTTC. Amino acids: CASSRRQRQETQYF. The full variable domain, rest sourced from reference TRBV5-6 and TRBJ2-5, is DAGVTQSPTHLIKTRGQQVTLRCSPKSGHDTVSWYQQALGQGPQFIFQYYEEEERQRGNFPDRFSGHQFPNYSSELNVNALLLGDSALYLCASSRRQRQETQYFGPGTRLLVL.

A note on this clonotype: Mismatch with germline at one junction end may stem from a read error. The V gene is TRBV7-3, the J gene TRBJ2-1; D uncertain. Germline V lookup: CDR1 SGHTA, CDR2 FQGTGA. The CDR3 covers 15 residues. CDR3 sequence reads: CPSSLAVSSYNEQFF. CDR3 bases: TGTCCCAGCAGCTTAGCCGTCAGCTCCTACAATGAGCAGTTCTTC.